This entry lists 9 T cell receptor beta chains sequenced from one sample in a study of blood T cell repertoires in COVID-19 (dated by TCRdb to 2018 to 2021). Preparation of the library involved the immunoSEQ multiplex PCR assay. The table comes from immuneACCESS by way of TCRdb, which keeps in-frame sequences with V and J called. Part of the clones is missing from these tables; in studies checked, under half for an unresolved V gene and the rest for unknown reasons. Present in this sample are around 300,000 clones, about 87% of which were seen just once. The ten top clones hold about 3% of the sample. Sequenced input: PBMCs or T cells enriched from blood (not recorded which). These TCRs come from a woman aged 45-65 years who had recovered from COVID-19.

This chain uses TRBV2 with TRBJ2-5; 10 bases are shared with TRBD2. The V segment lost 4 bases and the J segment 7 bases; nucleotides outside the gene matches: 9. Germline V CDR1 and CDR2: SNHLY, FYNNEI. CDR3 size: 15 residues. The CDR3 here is CASSGTASGSGTQYF. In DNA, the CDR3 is TGTGCCAGCAGTGGAACGGCTAGCGGGAGTGGGACCCAGTACTTC.

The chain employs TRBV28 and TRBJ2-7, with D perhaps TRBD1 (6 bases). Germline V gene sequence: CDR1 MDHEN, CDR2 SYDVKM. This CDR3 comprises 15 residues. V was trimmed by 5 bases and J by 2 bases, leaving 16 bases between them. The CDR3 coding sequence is TGTGCCAGCAGTCCGGACAGAGCGAGGGCCTACGAGCAGTACTTC. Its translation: CASSPDRARAYEQYF.

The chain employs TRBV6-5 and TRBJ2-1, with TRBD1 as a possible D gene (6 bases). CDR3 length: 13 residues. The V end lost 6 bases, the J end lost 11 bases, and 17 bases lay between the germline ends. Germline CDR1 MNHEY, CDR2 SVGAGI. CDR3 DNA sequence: TGTGCCAGCAGCGTTTCTCGGACAGCCAAGCAGTTCTTC. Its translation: CASSVSRTAKQFF.

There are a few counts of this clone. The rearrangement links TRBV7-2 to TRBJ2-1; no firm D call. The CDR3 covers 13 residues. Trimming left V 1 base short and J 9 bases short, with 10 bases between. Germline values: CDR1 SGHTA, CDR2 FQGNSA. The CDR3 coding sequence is TGTGCCAGCAGCTTAGGTCCCGAGAGTGAGCAGTTCTTC. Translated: CASSLGPESEQFF.

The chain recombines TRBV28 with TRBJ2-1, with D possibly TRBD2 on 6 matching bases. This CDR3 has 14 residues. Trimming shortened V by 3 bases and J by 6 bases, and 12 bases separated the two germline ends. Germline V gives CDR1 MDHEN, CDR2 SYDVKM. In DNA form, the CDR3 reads TGTGCCAGCAGTTTCCGGGAGAGGGGCAATGAGCAGTTCTTC. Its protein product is CASSFRERGNEQFF.

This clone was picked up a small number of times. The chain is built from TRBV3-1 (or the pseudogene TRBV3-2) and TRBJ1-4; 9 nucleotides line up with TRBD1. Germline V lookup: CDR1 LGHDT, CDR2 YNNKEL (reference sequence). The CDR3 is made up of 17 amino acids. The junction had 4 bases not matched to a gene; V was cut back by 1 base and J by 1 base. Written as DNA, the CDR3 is TGTGCCAGCAGCCAAGGGGGACAGGGAAGAACTAATGAAAAACTGTTTTTT. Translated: CASSQGGQGRTNEKLFF.

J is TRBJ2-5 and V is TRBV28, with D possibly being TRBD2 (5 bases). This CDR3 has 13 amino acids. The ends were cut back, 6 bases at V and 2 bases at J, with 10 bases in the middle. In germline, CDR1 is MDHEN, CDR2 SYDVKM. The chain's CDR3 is CASRMREQETQYF. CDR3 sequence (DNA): TGTGCCAGCAGGATGAGGGAACAAGAGACCCAGTACTTC.

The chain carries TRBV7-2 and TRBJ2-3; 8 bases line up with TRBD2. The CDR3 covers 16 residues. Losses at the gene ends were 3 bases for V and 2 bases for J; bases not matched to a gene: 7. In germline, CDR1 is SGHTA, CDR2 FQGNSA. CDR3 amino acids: CASSLVAGGLTDTQYF. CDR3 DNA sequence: TGTGCCAGCAGCTTGGTGGCGGGAGGACTCACAGATACGCAGTATTTT.

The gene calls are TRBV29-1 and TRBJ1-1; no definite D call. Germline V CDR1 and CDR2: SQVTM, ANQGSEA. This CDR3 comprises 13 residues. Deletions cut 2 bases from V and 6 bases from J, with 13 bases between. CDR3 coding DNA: TGCAGCGTTGAACCGGGTGGGTATGCTGAAGCTTTCTTT. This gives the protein CSVEPGGYAEAFF. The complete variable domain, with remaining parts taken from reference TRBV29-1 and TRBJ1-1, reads SAVISQKPSRDICQRGTSLTIQCQVDSQVTMMFWYRQQPGQSLTLIATANQGSEATYESGFVIDKFPISRPNLTFSTLTVSNMSPEDSSIYLCSVEPGGYAEAFFGQGTRLTVV.